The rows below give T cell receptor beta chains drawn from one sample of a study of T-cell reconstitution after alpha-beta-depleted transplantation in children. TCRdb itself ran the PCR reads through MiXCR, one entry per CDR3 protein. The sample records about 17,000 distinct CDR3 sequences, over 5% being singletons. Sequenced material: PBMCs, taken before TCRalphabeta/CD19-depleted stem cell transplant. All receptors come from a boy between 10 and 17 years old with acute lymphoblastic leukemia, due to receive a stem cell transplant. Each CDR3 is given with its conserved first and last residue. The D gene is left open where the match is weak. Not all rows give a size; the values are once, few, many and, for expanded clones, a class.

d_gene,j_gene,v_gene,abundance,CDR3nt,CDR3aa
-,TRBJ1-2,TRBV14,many,TGTGCCAGCAGCCAAGGAAAGGGAGGAGGCTACACCTTC,CASSQGKGGGYTF
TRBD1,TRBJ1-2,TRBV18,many,TGTGCCAGCTCACCAGGGACAGAATCTAACTATGGCTACACCTTC,CASSPGTESNYGYTF
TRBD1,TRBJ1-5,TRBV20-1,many,TGCAGTGCTAGAGGGGTGGGACAGGGAAGGGGTCAGCCCCAGCATTTT,CSARGVGQGRGQPQHF
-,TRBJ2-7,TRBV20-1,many,TGCAGTGCGTCCCTATTCGGGCCGAGCTCCTACGAGCAGTACTTC,CSASLFGPSSYEQYF
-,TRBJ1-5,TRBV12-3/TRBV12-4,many,TGTGCCAGCAGTTTTGGGTTCCTCAATCAGCCCCAGCATTTT,CASSFGFLNQPQHF
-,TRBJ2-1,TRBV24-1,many,TGTGCCACCAGTGATTTGGTGACTCACAATGAGCAGTTCTTC,CATSDLVTHNEQFF
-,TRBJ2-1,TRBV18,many,TGTGCCAGCTCACCGATGGGGGGCCGATTGGTGAATGAGCAGTTCTTC,CASSPMGGRLVNEQFF
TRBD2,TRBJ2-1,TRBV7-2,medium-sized,TGTGCCAGCAGGGTTTCGGGGGGGGGTTACAATGAGCAGTTCTTC,CASRVSGGGYNEQFF
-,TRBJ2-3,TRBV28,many,TGTGCCAGCAGGGGCCCGCTTGGACGGGGGTATTTT,CASRGPLGRGYF
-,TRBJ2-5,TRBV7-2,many,TGTGCCAGCAGTACCATGGGGGGCAGTATCCAAGAGACCCAGTACTTC,CASSTMGGSIQETQYF
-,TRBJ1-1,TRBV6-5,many,TGTGCCAGCAGTTACCAGGGAAATACTGAAGCTTTCTTT,CASSYQGNTEAFF
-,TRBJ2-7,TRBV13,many,TGTGCCAGCCGGGACACCTCGAGGAACTACGAGCAGTACTTC,CASRDTSRNYEQYF
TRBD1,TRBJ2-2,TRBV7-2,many,TGTGCCAGCAGCTTACAGGGACAGGGGCTCGGGGAGCTGTTTTTT,CASSLQGQGLGELFF
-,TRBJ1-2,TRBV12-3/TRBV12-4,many,TGTGCCAGCAGTCCTCAGGGCTTTAACTATGGCTACACCTTC,CASSPQGFNYGYTF
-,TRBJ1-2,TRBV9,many,TGTGCCAGCAGCGTAAGTTCTGGCGCAACCTATGGCTACACCTTC,CASSVSSGATYGYTF
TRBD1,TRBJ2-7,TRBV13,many,TGTGCCAGCAGCTTGGGACAGGGCGGCAGCGAGCAGTACTTC,CASSLGQGGSEQYF
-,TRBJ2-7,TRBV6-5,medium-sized,TGTGCCAGCAGTTATTACAGGGAATACGAGCAGTACTTC,CASSYYREYEQYF
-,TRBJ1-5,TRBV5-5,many,TGTGCCAGCAGCTCGGGGCAGGGAGGGACGCTTAGCAATCAGCCCCAGCATTTT,CASSSGQGGTLSNQPQHF
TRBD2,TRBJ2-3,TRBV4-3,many,TGCGCCAGCAGCCAAGATTGGGGAGGGTTGAGCACAGATACGCAGTATTTT,CASSQDWGGLSTDTQYF
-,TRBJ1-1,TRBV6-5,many,TGTGCCAGCAAATCGCCTGGGACATCGGACACTGAAGCTTTCTTT,CASKSPGTSDTEAFF
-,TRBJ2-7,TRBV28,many,TGTGCCAGCGGGTCCTCCTACGAGCAGTACTTC,CASGSSYEQYF
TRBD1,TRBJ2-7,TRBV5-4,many,TGTGCCAGCAGCCTATCGACAGGGAACTACGAGCAGTACTTC,CASSLSTGNYEQYF
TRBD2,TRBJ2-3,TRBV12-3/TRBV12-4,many,TGTGCCAGCAGTTTTGGACTAGCCACAGATACGCAGTATTTT,CASSFGLATDTQYF
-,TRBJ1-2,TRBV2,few,TGTGCCAGCAGTGAGAGGTGGGAAGCGTGGGGCTACACCTTC,CASSERWEAWGYTF
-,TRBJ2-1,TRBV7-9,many,TGTGCCAGCAGCTTCGATCCTACTAGAATCTCCTACAATGAGCAGTTCTTC,CASSFDPTRISYNEQFF
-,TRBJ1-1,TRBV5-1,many,TGCGCCAGCAGCTTGGGGGCGAACACTGAAGCTTTCTTT,CASSLGANTEAFF
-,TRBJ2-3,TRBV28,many,TGTGCCAGCAGTTCAGGGACTGATCAGTCAGATACGCAGTATTTT,CASSSGTDQSDTQYF
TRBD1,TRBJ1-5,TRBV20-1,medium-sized,TGCAGTGCCTACCCTCGAGGGGGCTCGGGCAATCAGCCCCAGCATTTT,CSAYPRGGSGNQPQHF
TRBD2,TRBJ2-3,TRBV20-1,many,TGCAGTGCATTTGGCGGGAGTACAGATACGCAGTATTTT,CSAFGGSTDTQYF
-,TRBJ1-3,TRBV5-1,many,TGCGCCAGCAGCTTCCAACAGGGATCGCCCGGCTCTGGAAACACCATATATTTT,CASSFQQGSPGSGNTIYF
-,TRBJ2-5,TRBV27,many,TGTGCCAGCAGTTCCAACGAACCGGGACAAGAGACCCAGTACTTC,CASSSNEPGQETQYF
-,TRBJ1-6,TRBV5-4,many,TGTGCCAGCAGCTCAACAATAAAAAATTCACCCCTCCACTTT,CASSSTIKNSPLHF
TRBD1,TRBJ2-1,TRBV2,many,TGTGCCAGCAGTGGCGCCGGGACAGGGTACAATGAGCAGTTCTTC,CASSGAGTGYNEQFF
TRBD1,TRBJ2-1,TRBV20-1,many,TGCAGTGCTAGTCGGAACAGGGGCAATGAGCAGTTCTTC,CSASRNRGNEQFF
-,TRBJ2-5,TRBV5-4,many,TGTGCCAGCAGCTTGGATGGATGGACCCAGTACTTC,CASSLDGWTQYF
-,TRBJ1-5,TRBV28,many,TGTGCCAGCAGCCCAACTCCTGCCCCTCAGCCCCAGCATTTT,CASSPTPAPQPQHF
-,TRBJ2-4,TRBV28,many,TGTGCCAGCAGTTTACAGGGGTCCATTCAGTACTTC,CASSLQGSIQYF
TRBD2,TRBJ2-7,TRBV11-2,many,TGTGCCAGCAGCTTAGGGGGACTACGGGAGCAGTACTTC,CASSLGGLREQYF
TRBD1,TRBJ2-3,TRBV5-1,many,TGCGCCAGCAGCACCGGACAGGGAGTCACAGATACGCAGTATTTT,CASSTGQGVTDTQYF
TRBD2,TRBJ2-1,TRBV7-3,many,TGTGCCAGCAGCCCTGGGGGCGGGAGGCCGAAGCAAGAGCAGTTCTTC,CASSPGGGRPKQEQFF
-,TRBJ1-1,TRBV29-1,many,TGCAGCGTTGAAGGAGGGGGAGACAAAGCTTTCTTT,CSVEGGGDKAFF
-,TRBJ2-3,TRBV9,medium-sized,TGTGCCAGCAGCCCCCAACCCGGCAGCACAGATACGCAGTATTTT,CASSPQPGSTDTQYF
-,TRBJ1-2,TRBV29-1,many,TGCAGCGTACTCGAGGGGATAGCGCTGGGTGTATATGGCTACACCTTC,CSVLEGIALGVYGYTF
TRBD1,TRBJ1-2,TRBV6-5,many,TGTGCCAGCAGTTACTACCCCAGCGGGACAGGGGGCGGGGATGGCTACACCTTC,CASSYYPSGTGGGDGYTF
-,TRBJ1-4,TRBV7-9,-,TGTGCCAGCAGCCGCCCGGTCCCAAATGAAAAACTGTTTTTT,CASSRPVPNEKLFF
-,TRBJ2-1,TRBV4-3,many,TGCGCCAGCAGCCAACTTCTGGTAAGGGGGACCGACTCCTACAATGAGCAGTTCTTC,CASSQLLVRGTDSYNEQFF
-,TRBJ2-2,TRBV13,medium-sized,TGTGCCAGCAGCTTATTGGACAGCTGGAACACCGGGGAGCTGTTTTTT,CASSLLDSWNTGELFF
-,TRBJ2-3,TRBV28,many,TGTGCCAGCAGACAGTCGCTGGGTACGCAGTATTTT,CASRQSLGTQYF
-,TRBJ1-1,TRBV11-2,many,TGTGCCAGCAGCTTCTCACCGGGGGTAACTGAAGCTTTCTTT,CASSFSPGVTEAFF
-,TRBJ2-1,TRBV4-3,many,TGCGCCAGCAGCCAAGATAGGGGACCTACCAATGAGCAGTTCTTC,CASSQDRGPTNEQFF
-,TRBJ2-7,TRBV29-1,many,TGCAGCGCTGCATGGGTCTCCTACGAGCAGTACTTC,CSAAWVSYEQYF
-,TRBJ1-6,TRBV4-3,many,TGCGCCAGCAGCCAAGATTTGGGATCACCCCTCCACTTT,CASSQDLGSPLHF
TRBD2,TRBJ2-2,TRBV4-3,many,TGCGCCAGCAGCCGAGGCCCGCTGGTCGGGAGGGGGACCGGGGAGCTGTTTTTT,CASSRGPLVGRGTGELFF